This record concerns one T cell receptor (beta chain) sequence. Its antigen is unidentified. The sample is drawn from a study of lymphopenia after photon versus proton radiotherapy. Generated by immunoSEQ multiplex PCR, the TCRdb table keeps only in-frame clones and is missing some. Of around 63,000 clones listed, approximately 84% are singletons. This CDR3 has 14 residues. Germline trimming cut 7 bases from V and 1 base from J; bases unmatched to any gene: 5. The V gene's germline CDR1 is MNHNS and CDR2 SASEGT. Broader study findings: Under photons, naive T cells and diversity fell while effector/memory populations rose. After the lymphocyte nadir, photon-treated repertoires showed oligoclonal expansion, especially of CD8+ Temra cells. In patients who died, overall survival fell as post-nadir TCR diversity dropped more.

The genes are TRBV6-1 and TRBJ1-1; TRBD1 matches 8 bases. The TCR originated in a man aged 40-50 years with gastric cancer. This material consisted of peripheral blood, taken from a patient treated with photon-based radiotherapy. The CDR3 DNA reads TGTGCCAGCACCGCCGGGACAGGGAACACTGAAGCTTTCTTT. Translated, it gives CASTAGTGNTEAFF.